The rows below give T cell receptor beta chains drawn from one sample of a study of OX40 agonist ivuxolimab in advanced cancers. Clones were sequenced by immunoSEQ multiplex PCR, and TCRdb holds only the in-frame ones, with some missing. The sample lists some 79,000 clones, about 90% occurring once. The sequencing used CD4+ or CD8+ T cells sorted from blood, collected in a trial of the OX40 agonist ivuxolimab. Every receptor here comes from an adult with an advanced solid tumor such as melanoma, head and neck, liver or kidney cancer. Each CDR3 is given without its conserved first and last residue. Clone sizes are given selectively: once, few, many, or a class where the clone is expanded.

V gene: TRBV29-1
clone size: .
J gene: TRBJ2-6
CDR3 protein: SVRAGGSGANVLT

V gene: TRBV7-2
clone size: .
J gene: TRBJ1-5
CDR3 protein: ASSLTGQGRQPQH

V gene: TRBV5-1
clone size: few
J gene: TRBJ2-1
CDR3 protein: ASSLDLAAYNEQF

V gene: TRBV6-5
clone size: .
J gene: TRBJ2-5
CDR3 protein: ASSSQEQATQY

V gene: TRBV5-1
clone size: once
J gene: TRBJ2-3
CDR3 protein: ASSAMWDTQY

V gene: TRBV27
clone size: .
J gene: TRBJ2-3
CDR3 protein: ASSWALGREGSDTQY

V gene: TRBV5-4
clone size: .
J gene: TRBJ2-3
CDR3 protein: ASSLVQRDGDTQY

V gene: TRBV29-1
clone size: .
J gene: TRBJ1-1
CDR3 protein: SPSKGINTEAF

V gene: TRBV27
clone size: .
J gene: TRBJ2-1
CDR3 protein: ASTLGGAGDNEQF

V gene: TRBV29-1
clone size: .
J gene: TRBJ2-1
CDR3 protein: SAPLAEMASYNEQF

V gene: TRBV19
clone size: .
J gene: TRBJ2-1
CDR3 protein: ASRSGLAGFDNEQF

V gene: TRBV5-1
clone size: .
J gene: TRBJ1-2
CDR3 protein: ASSPDRTNYGYT

V gene: TRBV2
clone size: .
J gene: TRBJ2-7
CDR3 protein: ASVVETGDSYEQY

V gene: TRBV6-6
clone size: .
J gene: TRBJ2-3
CDR3 protein: ASSHGLAADTQY

V gene: TRBV10-2
clone size: .
J gene: TRBJ2-5
CDR3 protein: ASTGLAGAGETQY

V gene: TRBV29-1
clone size: once
J gene: .
CDR3 protein: SAGTDSYEQY

V gene: TRBV6-1
clone size: .
J gene: TRBJ2-1
CDR3 protein: ASSGPLLAGGANEQF

V gene: TRBV11-3
clone size: .
J gene: TRBJ2-3
CDR3 protein: ASSFVHGGQVTQY

V gene: TRBV7-2
clone size: .
J gene: TRBJ2-7
CDR3 protein: ASSLDPSSYEQY

V gene: TRBV5-1
clone size: once
J gene: TRBJ2-2
CDR3 protein: ASSLGPGRVSTGELF

V gene: TRBV9
clone size: .
J gene: TRBJ1-1
CDR3 protein: ASSPRTGNTEAF

V gene: TRBV29-1
clone size: .
J gene: TRBJ2-5
CDR3 protein: SVGLTQETQY

V gene: TRBV6-5
clone size: once
J gene: .
CDR3 protein: ASSYESEQY

V gene: TRBV19
clone size: .
J gene: TRBJ1-4
CDR3 protein: ASSIGQDHLGEKLF